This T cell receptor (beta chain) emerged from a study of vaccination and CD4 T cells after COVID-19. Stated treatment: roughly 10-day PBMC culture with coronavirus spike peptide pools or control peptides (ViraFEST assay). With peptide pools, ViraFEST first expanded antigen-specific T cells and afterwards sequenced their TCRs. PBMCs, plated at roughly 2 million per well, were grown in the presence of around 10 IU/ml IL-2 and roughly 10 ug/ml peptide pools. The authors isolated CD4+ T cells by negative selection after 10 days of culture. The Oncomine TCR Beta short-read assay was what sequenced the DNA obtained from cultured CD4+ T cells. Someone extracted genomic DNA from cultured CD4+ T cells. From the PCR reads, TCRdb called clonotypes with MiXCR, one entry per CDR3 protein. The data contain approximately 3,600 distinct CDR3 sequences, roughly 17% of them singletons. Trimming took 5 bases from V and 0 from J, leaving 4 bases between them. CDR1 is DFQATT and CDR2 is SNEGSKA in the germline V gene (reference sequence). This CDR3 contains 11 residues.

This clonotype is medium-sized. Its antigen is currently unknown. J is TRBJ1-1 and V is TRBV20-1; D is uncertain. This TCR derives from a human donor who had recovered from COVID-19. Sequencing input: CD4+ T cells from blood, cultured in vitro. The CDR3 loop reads CSAQVNTEAFF. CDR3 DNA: TGCAGTGCTCAAGTGAACACTGAAGCTTTCTTT.